This T cell receptor beta chain was identified in a study of response to subunit inactivated influenza vaccine. General study results and limits: Researchers suggested that each seasonal influenza vaccination recruits few new T cells.

The CDR3 has 14 residues. CDR1 is MDHEN, CDR2 SYDVKM, per germline. V was clipped by 2 bases and J by 5 bases, with 9 bases between them. This clonotype was detected a few times. Antigen: not known. MiXCR, applied by TCRdb to the RT-PCR reads, yields one record per CDR3 protein. The table records about 520,000 distinct CDR3 sequences, roughly 7.9% of them present only once. The sample here was PBMCs from blood, taken less than 30 months after vaccination. The TCR originated in a man aged 45-69 years who received an inactivated influenza vaccine. The chain links TRBV28 to TRBJ2-2; TRBD2 is a possible D gene (6 bases). CDR3 DNA sequence: TGTGCCAGCAGTTTAAAGGCGGGGACCGGGGAGCTGTTTTTT. Amino acid sequence: CASSLKAGTGELFF.